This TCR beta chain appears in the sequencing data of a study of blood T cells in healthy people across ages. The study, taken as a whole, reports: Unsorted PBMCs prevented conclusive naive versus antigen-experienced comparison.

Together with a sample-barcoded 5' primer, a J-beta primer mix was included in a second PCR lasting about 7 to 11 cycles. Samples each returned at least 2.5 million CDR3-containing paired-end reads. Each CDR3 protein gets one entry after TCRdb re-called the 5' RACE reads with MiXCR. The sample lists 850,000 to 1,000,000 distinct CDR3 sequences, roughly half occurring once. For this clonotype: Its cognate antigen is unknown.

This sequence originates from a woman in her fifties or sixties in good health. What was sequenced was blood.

In nucleotides, the CDR3 is TGTGCCAGCAGCCAAGTCCTGAGGGATACGCAGTATTTT. It codes for CASSQVLRDTQYF. This rearrangement joins TRBV14 to TRBJ2-3; D call uncertain. V was trimmed by 1 base and J by 6 bases, leaving 8 bases between them. The V gene's germline CDR1 is SGHDN and CDR2 FVKESK. The CDR3 totals 13 residues.